This T cell receptor (beta chain) stems from a study of healthy donors' naive CD4 and CD8 T cells. Points from the study as a whole: CDR3 charge plus V and J genes appeared to account for roughly 13% of CD4/CD8 variance.

A linear amplification protocol produced the TCR libraries from around 500 ng of total RNA. From the reads, TCRdb called clonotypes with MiXCR, one entry per CDR3 protein. This sample has approximately 200,000 distinct CDR3 sequences, with about 76% found just once. Germline lookup yields CDR1 MNHEY and CDR2 SVGAGI. V was clipped by 6 bases and J by 4 bases, with 6 bases between them. The CDR3 spans 11 residues. This clonotype has just a few counts. What it binds is not known. This sequence was found in a pool of human donors in good health; the sample pools cells from several healthy donors. The chain carries TRBV6-5 and TRBJ2-5; D ambiguous. The material sequenced was naive CD4+ and CD8+ T cells sorted from blood, pooled from several donors. The CDR3 protein is CASRRLETQYF. DNA for the CDR3: TGTGCCAGCAGAAGGTTAGAGACCCAGTACTTC.